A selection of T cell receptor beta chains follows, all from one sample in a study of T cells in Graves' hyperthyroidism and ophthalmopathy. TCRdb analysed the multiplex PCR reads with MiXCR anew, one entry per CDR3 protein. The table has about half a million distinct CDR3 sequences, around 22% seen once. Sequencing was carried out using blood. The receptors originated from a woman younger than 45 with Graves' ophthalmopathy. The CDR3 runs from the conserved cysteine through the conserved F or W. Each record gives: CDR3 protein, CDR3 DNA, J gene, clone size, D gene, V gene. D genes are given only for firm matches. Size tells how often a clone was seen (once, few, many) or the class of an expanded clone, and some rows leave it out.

CASSPQLGQPQHF TGTGCCAGCAGCCCCCAATTGGGTCAGCCCCAGCATTTT TRBJ1-5 many - TRBV6-5
CAWSRAGMTYEQYF TGTGCCTGGAGTCGGGCGGGGATGACTTACGAGCAGTACTTC TRBJ2-7 - - TRBV30
CASSLTVGLAEAETQYF TGTGCCAGCAGCTTAACCGTCGGACTAGCGGAAGCGGAGACCCAGTACTTC TRBJ2-5 few TRBD2 TRBV28
CASSYGGAGRTEAFF TGTGCCAGCAGTTATGGGGGGGCAGGGCGAACTGAAGCTTTCTTT TRBJ1-1 - - TRBV12-3/TRBV12-4
CASSSTGDRDHEQYF TGTGCCAGCAGTTCCACAGGGGACAGGGACCACGAGCAGTACTTC TRBJ2-7 many TRBD1 TRBV27
CASSQVFQGNTGELFF TGCGCCAGCAGCCAAGTTTTCCAGGGGAACACCGGGGAGCTGTTTTTT TRBJ2-2 many - TRBV4-1
CASSLDPKGKVYEQYF TGTGCCAGCAGTCTGGACCCAAAGGGGAAGGTCTACGAGCAGTACTTC TRBJ2-7 many - TRBV6-1
CASSSTGGSEQYF TGTGCCAGCAGCTCCACCGGGGGATCCGAGCAGTACTTC TRBJ2-7 many - TRBV7-9
CATPRTGPYEQYF TGTGCCACCCCCCGGACAGGGCCCTACGAGCAGTACTTC TRBJ2-7 many TRBD1 TRBV24-1
CASRITGAGNTEAFF TGTGCCAGCAGGATTACAGGGGCGGGGAACACTGAAGCTTTCTTT TRBJ1-1 - TRBD1 TRBV28
CASSPRVTEAFF TGTGCCAGCAGTCCAAGGGTTACTGAAGCTTTCTTT TRBJ1-1 many - TRBV12-3/TRBV12-4
CASSFTATGNTIYF TGTGCCAGCAGCTTTACAGCGACCGGAAACACCATATATTTT TRBJ1-3 many - TRBV7-2
CASSSPKDANSYEQYF TGTGCCAGCAGCTCACCCAAGGACGCTAACTCCTACGAGCAGTACTTC TRBJ2-7 - - TRBV12-3/TRBV12-4
CASSSDRVLRDGYTF TGTGCCAGCAGCTCCGACAGGGTGCTTAGAGATGGCTACACCTTC TRBJ1-2 - TRBD1 TRBV11-1
CASSLARGLHQPQHF TGTGCCAGCAGTTTGGCCAGGGGGCTCCATCAGCCCCAGCATTTT TRBJ1-5 - TRBD1 TRBV12-3/TRBV12-4
CASSQQGRGSNQPQHF TGTGCCAGTAGCCAACAGGGCAGGGGAAGCAATCAGCCCCAGCATTTT TRBJ1-5 - - TRBV19
CASSRMAYSGNTIYF TGTGCCAGCAGCCGAATGGCGTACTCTGGAAACACCATATATTTT TRBJ1-3 many - TRBV6-2/TRBV6-3
CASRRDTNSGNTIYF TGCGCCAGCAGACGGGACACAAACTCTGGAAACACCATATATTTT TRBJ1-3 many - TRBV5-1
CASSLGYEYGYTF TGTGCCAGCAGTTTGGGCTACGAGTATGGCTACACCTTC TRBJ1-2 few - TRBV12-3/TRBV12-4
CASSMGDGTTEAFF TGTGCCAGTAGTATGGGGGATGGAACCACTGAAGCTTTCTTT TRBJ1-1 many - TRBV19
CSARGAYGYTF TGCAGTGCTAGGGGGGCCTATGGCTACACCTTC TRBJ1-2 few - TRBV20-1
CASSLARDRPTGELFF TGTGCCAGCAGCTTAGCCCGGGACAGACCCACCGGGGAGCTGTTTTTT TRBJ2-2 few TRBD1 TRBV11-1
CASRGAGGGWNTEAFF TGTGCCAGCAGGGGGGCTGGGGGCGGATGGAACACTGAAGCTTTCTTT TRBJ1-1 - - TRBV12-3/TRBV12-4
CSAGGTLNTEAFF TGCAGTGCGGGGGGGACACTGAACACTGAAGCTTTCTTT TRBJ1-1 - - TRBV20-1
CASSQVSQGKDTGELFF TGTGCCAGCAGCCAAGTCAGCCAGGGCAAGGACACCGGGGAGCTGTTTTTT TRBJ2-2 many - TRBV14
CASGSTDSGNTIYF TGTGCCAGCGGATCGACAGACTCTGGAAACACCATATATTTT TRBJ1-3 many - TRBV7-8
CACTSRGLEAFF TGCGCCTGCACCTCAAGGGGGCTTGAAGCTTTCTTT TRBJ1-1 few TRBD1 TRBV10-2
CASSPPGRRQETQYF TGTGCCAGCAGTCCTCCGGGACGAAGACAAGAGACCCAGTACTTC TRBJ2-5 many - TRBV6-5
CASSLQVGVGQPQHF TGTGCCAGCAGCCTACAGGTAGGAGTCGGTCAGCCCCAGCATTTT TRBJ1-5 few - TRBV2
CSVPDKNKGGYTF TGCAGCGTTCCGGACAAAAACAAGGGCGGCTACACCTTC TRBJ1-2 many - TRBV29-1
CASSYSQRGRWGNQPQHF TGTGCCAGCAGTTACTCGCAGAGGGGGCGCTGGGGCAATCAGCCCCAGCATTTT TRBJ1-5 few TRBD1 TRBV6-2/TRBV6-3
CASSEVLEVGGYTF TGTGCCAGCAGTGAGGTTCTGGAAGTGGGTGGCTACACCTTC TRBJ1-2 few - TRBV6-1
CASSEKSSGGKTQYF TGTGCCAGCAGTGAAAAGTCTAGCGGGGGCAAGACCCAGTACTTC TRBJ2-5 few TRBD2 TRBV2
CASSLENSGRLSETQYF TGTGCCAGCAGTTTAGAAAATAGCGGGAGGCTCTCGGAGACCCAGTACTTC TRBJ2-5 - TRBD2 TRBV12-3/TRBV12-4
CASSSETGSYYGYTF TGCGCCAGCAGCTCCGAAACCGGGTCCTACTATGGCTACACCTTC TRBJ1-2 - - TRBV5-1
CASSSSGHAVYEQYF TGTGCCAGCAGTTCTAGCGGGCATGCTGTCTACGAGCAGTACTTC TRBJ2-7 few TRBD2 TRBV28
CAIRRTDMSYGYTF TGTGCCATCAGAAGGACAGATATGAGCTATGGCTACACCTTC TRBJ1-2 many - TRBV10-3
CSASLPNQPQHF TGCAGTGCCTCCTTACCCAATCAGCCCCAGCATTTT TRBJ1-5 many - TRBV20-1
CATTVSWIAGGRETQYF TGTGCCACCACCGTGAGTTGGATAGCGGGGGGAAGAGAGACCCAGTACTTC TRBJ2-5 few TRBD2 TRBV12-3/TRBV12-4
CSARDSAQYLQPQHF TGCAGTGCTAGAGATTCGGCGCAGTACCTTCAGCCCCAGCATTTT TRBJ1-5 few - TRBV20-1
CASSYPAAYSNQPQHF TGTGCCAGCAGTTATCCGGCCGCCTATAGCAATCAGCCCCAGCATTTT TRBJ1-5 many - TRBV6-5
CAISPDRVENQPQHF TGTGCCATCAGCCCCGACAGGGTTGAGAATCAGCCCCAGCATTTT TRBJ1-5 - TRBD1 TRBV10-3
CASSETSTGTYEQYF TGTGCCAGCAGTGAAACTTCGACAGGGACCTACGAGCAGTACTTC TRBJ2-7 - TRBD1 TRBV6-1
CASSELDRSYEQYF TGTGCCAGCAGTGAACTGGACAGATCCTACGAGCAGTACTTC TRBJ2-7 few - TRBV6-1
CASSAGEVTEAFF TGTGCCAGCAGCGCAGGGGAGGTCACTGAAGCTTTCTTT TRBJ1-1 - - TRBV25-1
CASGLVLGGTYNEQFF TGTGCTAGTGGTTTGGTACTCGGGGGGACCTACAATGAGCAGTTCTTC TRBJ2-1 many TRBD2 TRBV12-5
CASSARLAGTTDTQYF TGTGCCAGCAGCGCAAGACTAGCGGGGACCACAGATACGCAGTATTTT TRBJ2-3 - TRBD2 TRBV9